This T cell receptor (beta chain) was profiled in a study of T cell repertoires in cytomegalovirus infection. Study background: Through public TCR beta signatures, both CMV infection and matching HLA type were indicated. Study-wide results and limits: CMV-specific TCR beta clonotypes restricted by HLA-C were the ones dominating the ex vivo response. Identification of carriers of CMV plus the relevant HLA was achieved through cumulative public TCR beta family frequency.

TCRdb itself ran the reads through MiXCR, one entry per CDR3 protein. The repertoire holds some 500,000 distinct CDR3 sequences, with about 33% as singletons. Germline V gives CDR1 KGHSH, CDR2 LQKENI. The CDR3 consists of 14 residues. V lost 3 bases, J lost 5 bases, and 12 bases lay in between. A few counts support this clonotype. Antigen unknown. This chain joins TRBV18 and TRBJ2-3; D perhaps matches TRBD2 (5 bases). This receptor was obtained from a human donor in good health (CMV status not recorded). Some clones in this sample may be carry-over from other donors' samples. Sequenced here: cultured PBMCs, sampled from culture after CMV antigen stimulation. The CDR3 loop is CASSPAERVDTQYF. The CDR3 coding sequence is TGTGCCAGCTCACCGGCAGAGAGGGTAGATACGCAGTATTTT.